This TCR beta chain comes out of a study of cytomegalovirus exposure and HLA in healthy donors. Study results and limitations: TRBV6-2, TRBV6-3 and some other V segments were excluded as indistinguishable. Earlier analysis yielded a pattern in which most TCR beta V segments were productive about 90% or about 30% of the time. Information on immune exposure was restricted to one variable (CMV serostatus).

With regard to this clone: Its antigen remains unidentified.

The ends were cut back, 2 bases at V and 5 bases at J, with 13 bases in the middle. CDR3 length: 16 residues. CDR1 and CDR2 from the germline V gene are LGHNA and YNFKEQ. Likely unrecorded immune exposures existed in these nominally healthy donors. Use of 60 Vbeta and 13 Jbeta primers characterized the PCR. Libraries were prepared by immunoSEQ multiplex PCR; TCRdb keeps only in-frame clonotypes and omits some of them. This sample's table has 75,000 to 95,000 clones. This receptor was identified in a man aged 25 to 40 in good health and CMV-seronegative. Source material: PBMCs. The V and J genes are TRBV4-2 and TRBJ1-6; perhaps TRBD1 as D (6 bases). The CDR3 loop is CASSQPRGAHNSPLHF. The CDR3 nucleotides read TGTGCCAGCAGCCAACCTCGGGGGGCGCATAATTCACCCCTCCACTTT.